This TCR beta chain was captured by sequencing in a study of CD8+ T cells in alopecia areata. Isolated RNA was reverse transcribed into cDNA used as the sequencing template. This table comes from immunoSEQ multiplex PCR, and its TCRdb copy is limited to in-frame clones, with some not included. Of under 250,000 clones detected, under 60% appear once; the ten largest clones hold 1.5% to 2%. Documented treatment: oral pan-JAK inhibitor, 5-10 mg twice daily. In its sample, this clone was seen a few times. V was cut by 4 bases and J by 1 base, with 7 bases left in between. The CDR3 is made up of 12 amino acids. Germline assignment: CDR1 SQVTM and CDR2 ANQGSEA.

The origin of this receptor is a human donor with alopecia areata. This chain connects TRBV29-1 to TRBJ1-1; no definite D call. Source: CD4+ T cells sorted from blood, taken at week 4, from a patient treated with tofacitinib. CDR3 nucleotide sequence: TGCAGCGTTGGGTTAGGGAACACTGAAGCTTTCTTT. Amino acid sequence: CSVGLGNTEAFF.